This TCR beta chain appears in the sequencing data of a study of memory B cells and T cells in multiple sclerosis. General study results and limits: Compartments had unequal clone-set sizes, affecting shared clonotype counts.

Data came from immunoSEQ multiplex PCR; TCRdb stores just in-frame clones and leaves some out. The profile shows 30,000 or so clones, 86% of them singletons. Concerning this clone itself: Its antigen is as yet unknown.

Separate sequencing covered autoproliferating (CFSE-dim) and non-proliferating (CFSE-high) T cells from stimulus-free culture. Approximately 5x10^7 CFSE-labeled PBMCs were cultured less than 8 days unstimulated, then replicate wells were pooled. CFSE at around 0.5 uM labeled the PBMCs, which were then cultured unstimulated. This CDR3 has 16 residues. The germline CDR1 and CDR2 sequences are MNHEY and SMNVEV (reference sequence). J gave up 0 bases and V 9 bases, and 11 bases lay outside the gene matches. The clonotype was recovered from a human donor with multiple sclerosis. The sequencing input was PBMCs from blood kept in culture. V and J are TRBV27 and TRBJ1-1; 9 nucleotides match TRBD1. Written as DNA, the CDR3 is TGTGCCAGTGGGACTGACAGGGGGTTTATGAACACTGAAGCTTTCTTT. It translates to CASGTDRGFMNTEAFF.